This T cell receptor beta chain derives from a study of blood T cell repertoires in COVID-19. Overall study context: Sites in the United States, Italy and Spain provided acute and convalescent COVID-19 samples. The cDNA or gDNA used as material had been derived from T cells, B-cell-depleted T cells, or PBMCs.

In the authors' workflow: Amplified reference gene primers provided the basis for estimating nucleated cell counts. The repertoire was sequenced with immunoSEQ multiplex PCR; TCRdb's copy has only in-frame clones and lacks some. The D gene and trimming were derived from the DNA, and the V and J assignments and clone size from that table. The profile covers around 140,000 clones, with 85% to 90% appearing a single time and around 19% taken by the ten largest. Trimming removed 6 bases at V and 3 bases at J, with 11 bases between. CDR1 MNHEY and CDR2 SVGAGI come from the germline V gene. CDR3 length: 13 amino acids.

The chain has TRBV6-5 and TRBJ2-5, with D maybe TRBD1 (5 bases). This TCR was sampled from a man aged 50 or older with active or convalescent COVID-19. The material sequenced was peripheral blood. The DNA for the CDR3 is TGTGCCAGCAGCCAAGGCAGGGAAGAGACCCAGTACTTC. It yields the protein CASSQGREETQYF.